A single count supports the clone carrying this TCR beta chain. Trimming at V came to 6 bases and at J to 3 bases, leaving 9 bases not matched to a gene. The V gene's germline CDR1 is SGHTA and CDR2 FQGNSA. There are 17 residues in the CDR3. These data belong to a study of blood T cell repertoires in COVID-19. Sequencing used immunoSEQ multiplex PCR; TCRdb keeps in-frame clones, though not all of them. The sample includes 150,000 or so clones, roughly four fifths of them seen just once. Input material: peripheral blood. The TCR comes from a woman aged 60 to 75 with COVID-19, enrolled during active disease. This sequence joins TRBV7-2 and TRBJ2-5; 14 bases are shared with TRBD2. The CDR3 DNA reads TGTGCCAGCAGTCTTGGACTAGCGGGGGGTCCTGAAGAGACCCAGTACTTC. It specifies CASSLGLAGGPEETQYF.